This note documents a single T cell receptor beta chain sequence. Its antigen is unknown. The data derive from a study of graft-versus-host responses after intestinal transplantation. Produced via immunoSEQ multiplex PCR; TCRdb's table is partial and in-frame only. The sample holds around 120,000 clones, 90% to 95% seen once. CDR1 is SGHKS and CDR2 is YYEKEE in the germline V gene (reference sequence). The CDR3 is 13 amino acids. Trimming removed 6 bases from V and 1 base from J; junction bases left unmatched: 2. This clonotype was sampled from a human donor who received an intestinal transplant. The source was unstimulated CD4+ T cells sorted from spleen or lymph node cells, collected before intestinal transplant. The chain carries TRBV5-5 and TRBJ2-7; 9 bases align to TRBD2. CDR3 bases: TGTGCCAGCAATCTAGCGGGGTCCTACGAGCAGTACTTC. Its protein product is CASNLAGSYEQYF.